This T cell receptor (beta chain) is drawn from a study of blood T cell repertoires in COVID-19. Looking at the study overall: PBMCs, B-cell-depleted T cells, or T cells provided the cDNA or gDNA that made up the material.

Trimming took 8 bases from V and 5 from J, leaving 12 bases between them. CDR3 length: 12 residues. In the source study's methods: Amplification with reference gene primers provided the estimates of nucleated cell counts. Only in-frame clones appear in the TCRdb table, and some are missing; sequencing was by immunoSEQ multiplex PCR. From that table come the V and J calls and clone size; the DNA was used to work out D and trimming. The data contain around 110,000 clones, roughly nine tenths of them singletons. Sequenced sample: peripheral blood. The clonotype comes from a human donor with active COVID-19. The donor label of this sample is uncertain. The V call is TRBV12-3 or TRBV12-4, the J call TRBJ1-2; a possible D gene is TRBD1 (5 bases). The CDR3 DNA sequence: TGTGCCAGCTCGGCGGGGGTATATGGCTACACCTTC. This gives the protein CASSAGVYGYTF.